A single sample is the source of the 20 T cell receptor beta chains below, sequenced in a study of blood T cell repertoires in COVID-19. The repertoire was sequenced with immunoSEQ multiplex PCR; TCRdb's copy has only in-frame clones and lacks some. The table lists tens of thousands of clones, 80% to 95% of them singletons. Sample: peripheral blood. The receptors were gathered from a man aged 65 to 85 with acute or convalescent COVID-19.

This chain links TRBV6-5 with TRBJ2-7; TRBD1 matches at 8 bases. V was pared by 6 bases and J by 6 bases, with 10 bases of the junction left unmatched. CDR1 is MNHEY and CDR2 is SVGAGI in the germline V gene. This CDR3 has 14 amino acids. The CDR3 protein is CASSKYGQGSEQYF. The CDR3, as DNA: TGTGCCAGCAGCAAATACGGACAGGGCAGCGAGCAGTACTTC.

This clone was picked up one time. This rearrangement joins TRBV15 to TRBJ1-2, with 7 positions matching TRBD1. V was pared by 0 bases and J by 8 bases, with 12 bases of the junction left unmatched. The CDR3 spans 16 residues. Germline V gene lookup returns CDR1 LNHNV and CDR2 YYDKDF (reference sequence). CDR3 amino acids: CATSRDQRGGTGGYTF. The CDR3 coding sequence is TGTGCCACCAGCAGAGATCAGAGAGGGGGCACGGGAGGCTACACCTTC.

The V call is TRBV7-2, the J call TRBJ2-7; TRBD2 matches at 11 bases. V dropped 1 base and J dropped 3; count of bases not matched to a gene: 11. Per the germline V gene, CDR1 is SGHTA and CDR2 is FQGNSA. The CDR3 covers 18 residues. The CDR3 DNA is TGTGCCAGCAGCTTAGTAACTAGCGGGGGCTTTGGGGACTACGAGCAGTACTTC. As protein: CASSLVTSGGFGDYEQYF.

The chain links TRBV18 to TRBJ1-4; 8 bases match TRBD1. V lost 3 bases and J lost 7; bases outside the gene matches: 7. CDR3 length: 15 residues. Germline loops: CDR1 KGHSH, CDR2 LQKENI. CDR3 DNA sequence: TGTGCCAGCTCACCCTCAGGACAGGGAGGTGAAAAACTGTTTTTT. Protein product: CASSPSGQGGEKLFF. Together with reference TRBV18 and TRBJ1-4, the CDR3 gives the full variable domain: NAGVMQNPRHLVRRRGQEARLRCSPMKGHSHVYWYRQLPEEGLKFMVYLQKENIIDESGMPKERFSAEFPKEGPSILRIQQVVRGDSAAYFCASSPSGQGGEKLFFGSGTQLSVL.

The V gene is TRBV4-3, the J gene TRBJ1-4, with D perhaps TRBD1 (5 bases). V was pared by 4 bases and J by 8 bases, with 17 bases between. In germline, CDR1 is LGHNA, CDR2 YSLEER. CDR3 length: 15 residues. Written as DNA, the CDR3 is TGCGCCAGCAGCCGGTCGGAGCTGGGGGGAGAAAAACTGTTTTTT. It translates to CASSRSELGGEKLFF.

V and J are TRBV2 and TRBJ2-7; 7 nucleotides align to TRBD2. J lost 12 bases, V lost 6 bases, and 17 bases had no gene match. From germline, CDR1 is SNHLY and CDR2 FYNNEI. The CDR3 runs 14 residues. CDR3 in DNA: TGTGCCAGCAGCGCCGGGCTAGCGGTCTACGATAGGTACTTC. As protein: CASSAGLAVYDRYF.

This clone was counted a single time. The chain recombines TRBV28 with TRBJ2-5, with 7 bases matching TRBD2. V was pared by 6 bases and J by 5 bases, with 6 bases of the junction left unmatched. This CDR3 spans 13 amino acids. Germline V gives CDR1 MDHEN, CDR2 SYDVKM. Written as DNA, the CDR3 is TGTGCCAGCAGACGAGCGGGGTGGGAGACCCAGTACTTC. The encoded protein is CASRRAGWETQYF.

The rearrangement links TRBV10-3 to TRBJ2-3, with no clear D. The V end was cut by 3 bases, the J end by 5 bases, with 12 bases between. CDR3 size: 14 residues. Germline V gives CDR1 ENHRY, CDR2 SYGVKD. The CDR3 reads CAISDLGGVDTQYF. The CDR3 bases are TGTGCCATCAGTGATTTGGGTGGAGTAGATACGCAGTATTTT.

The chain combines TRBV19 with TRBJ2-5; maybe TRBD1 (5 bases). The CDR3 covers 16 residues. Trimming pared 3 bases from V and 2 bases from J, leaving 16 bases between. The V gene's germline CDR1 is LNHDA and CDR2 SQIVND (reference sequence). The CDR3 protein is CASSIGSGLGQETQYF. The CDR3 DNA sequence: TGTGCCAGTAGTATCGGGTCAGGGTTGGGACAAGAGACCCAGTACTTC.

J is TRBJ2-7 and V is TRBV12-5; 8 nucleotides agree with TRBD1. CDR1 and CDR2 (germline): LGHNT, FRNRAP. This CDR3 spans 16 amino acids. With V trimmed by 7 bases and J by 2 bases, 13 bases remained unmatched. The CDR3: CASAMRGETGAYEQYF. CDR3 bases: TGTGCTAGTGCTATGAGGGGGGAGACAGGGGCCTACGAGCAGTACTTC.

The gene calls are TRBV12-3 or TRBV12-4 and TRBJ2-7; no clear D. The ends were cut back, 5 bases at V and 4 bases at J, with 9 bases in the middle. The CDR3 is made up of 12 amino acids. The CDR3 sequence: CASSPGRYEQYF. CDR3 in DNA: TGTGCCAGCAGTCCTGGTCGGTACGAGCAGTACTTC.

The gene calls are TRBV3-1 (or the pseudogene TRBV3-2) and TRBJ1-4; perhaps TRBD1 as D (6 bases). Trimming cost V 2 bases and J 2 bases, with 12 bases left between them. In germline, CDR1 is LGHDT, CDR2 YNNKEL (reference sequence). This CDR3 has 16 amino acids. This CDR3 is CASSQQRGSTNEKLFF. CDR3 nucleotides: TGTGCCAGCAGCCAACAAAGGGGGAGTACTAATGAAAAACTGTTTTTT.

With regard to this clone: An end of the junction does not agree with germline; a read error may underlie this. V is TRBV29-1 and J is TRBJ2-1; 8 bases fit TRBD1. Germline V gene sequence: CDR1 SQVTM, CDR2 ANQGSEA. This CDR3 has 15 amino acids. The chain's CDR3 is CSAEDRDRRYNEQFF. In DNA, the CDR3 is TGCAGCGCTGAAGACCGGGACAGGAGATACAATGAGCAGTTCTTC.

The rearrangement links TRBV6-1 to TRBJ2-5; tentatively, D is TRBD1 (6 bases). Germline V lookup: CDR1 MNHNS, CDR2 SASEGT. The CDR3 is made up of 13 amino acids. Trimming shortened V by 2 bases and J by 3 bases, and 7 bases separated the two germline ends. CDR3 nucleotide sequence: TGTGCCAGCAGTGAACCAGGGGAAGAGACCCAGTACTTC. Its protein is CASSEPGEETQYF.

The chain links TRBV2 to TRBJ2-2; D is undetermined. Germline CDR1 SNHLY, CDR2 FYNNEI. This CDR3 is built from 13 residues. Trimming removed 6 bases at V and 1 base at J, with 6 bases between. In nucleotides, the CDR3 is TGTGCCAGCAGGGCAGGGAACACCGGGGAGCTGTTTTTT. It specifies CASRAGNTGELFF.

This clone appeared once. The chain joins TRBV5-8 to TRBJ1-5, with 9 bases aligning to TRBD1. The CDR3 loop spans 15 amino acids. From germline, CDR1 is SGHTS and CDR2 YDEGEE. The V and J ends lost 2 bases and 6 bases, in that order; junction bases with no gene match: 6. The CDR3 DNA reads TGTGCCAGCAGCTTTTGGGACAGGGATAGTCAGCCCCAGCATTTT. This encodes CASSFWDRDSQPQHF. Supplemented by reference TRBV5-8 and TRBJ1-5, the full variable domain reads EAGVTQSPTHLIKTRGQQATLRCSPISGHTSVYWYQQALGLGLQFLLWYDEGEERNRGNFPPRFSGRQFPNYSSELNVNALELEDSALYLCASSFWDRDSQPQHFGDGTRLSIL.

The rearrangement links TRBV3-1 (or the pseudogene TRBV3-2) to TRBJ1-1; 8 nucleotides line up with TRBD1. Unmatched junction bases numbered 7, after V lost 4 bases and J lost 3 bases. Germline CDR1 and CDR2: LGHDT and YNNKEL (reference sequence). The CDR3 contains 15 residues. The DNA of the CDR3 is TGTGCCAGCAGCCGGCCCGGGACAGGCGACACTGAAGCTTTCTTT. Its translation: CASSRPGTGDTEAFF.

This chain links TRBV5-1 with TRBJ1-1; weak D call: TRBD1 (5 bases). Germline V gene lookup returns CDR1 SGHRS and CDR2 YFSETQ. Trimming pared 4 bases from V and 1 base from J, leaving 11 bases between. This CDR3 spans 14 amino acids. The chain's CDR3 is CASSLPTGNTEAFF. CDR3 bases: TGCGCCAGCAGCCTACCAACAGGGAACACTGAAGCTTTCTTT.

The genes are TRBV4-3 and TRBJ1-4, with D possibly TRBD1 on 6 matching bases. CDR1 LGHNA and CDR2 YSLEER come from the germline V gene. V dropped 5 bases and J dropped 7 bases, with 17 bases sitting between them. The CDR3 length is 15 residues. The CDR3 coding sequence is TGCGCCAGCAGCACCAACCAGGGGATGGCTGAAAAACTGTTTTTT. Protein: CASSTNQGMAEKLFF.

The V gene is TRBV3-1 (or the pseudogene TRBV3-2), the J gene TRBJ1-6; D gene ambiguous. CDR3 length: 14 amino acids. With 4 bases removed from V and 10 bases from J, the gap between germline ends came to 14 bases. Germline assignment: CDR1 LGHDT and CDR2 YNNKEL (reference sequence). The CDR3, as DNA: TGTGCCAGCAGCCCCTGGGAGGGTGGATCACCCCTCCACTTT. Amino acids: CASSPWEGGSPLHF.